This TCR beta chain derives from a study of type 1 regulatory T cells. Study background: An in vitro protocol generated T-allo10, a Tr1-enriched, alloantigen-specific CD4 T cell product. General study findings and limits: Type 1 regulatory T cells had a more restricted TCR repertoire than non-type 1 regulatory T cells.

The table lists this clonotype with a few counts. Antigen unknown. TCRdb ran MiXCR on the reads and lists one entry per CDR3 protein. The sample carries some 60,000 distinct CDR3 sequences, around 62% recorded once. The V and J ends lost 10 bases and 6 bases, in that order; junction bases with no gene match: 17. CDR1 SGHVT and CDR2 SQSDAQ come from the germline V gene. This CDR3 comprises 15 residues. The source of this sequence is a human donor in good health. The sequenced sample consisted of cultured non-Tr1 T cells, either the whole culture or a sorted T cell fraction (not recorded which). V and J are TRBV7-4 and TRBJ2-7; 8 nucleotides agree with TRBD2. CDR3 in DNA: TGTGCCACCCGTGTATTACTAGAGCGGGAGTTCGAGCAGTACTTC. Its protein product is CATRVLLEREFEQYF.